The 18 T cell receptor beta chains given below trace back to one sample, sequenced in a study of cytomegalovirus exposure and HLA in healthy donors. The PCR was carried out with 60 Vbeta primers and 13 Jbeta primers. The method was immunoSEQ multiplex PCR; TCRdb's version includes in-frame clones alone and lacks a portion of them. This table has fewer than 100,000 clones, roughly 76% appearing once. The material sequenced was PBMCs. These receptors were taken from a female donor in good health and CMV-seronegative.

V and J are TRBV30 and TRBJ1-1; 8 nucleotides line up with TRBD1. The CDR3 consists of 14 residues. Germline assignment: CDR1 GTSNPN and CDR2 SVGIG (reference sequence). With 3 bases clipped from V and 4 bases from J, the junction kept 7 bases outside the gene matches. CDR3 coding DNA: TGTGCCTGGAGGCAGGGGGCGGCTGGCACTGAAGCTTTCTTT. Translating it yields CAWRQGAAGTEAFF.

This clone has more than one count but fewer than ten. The chain has TRBV27 and TRBJ2-3, with TRBD1 matching 8 bases. With 7 bases clipped from V and 4 bases from J, the junction kept 7 bases outside the gene matches. From germline, CDR1 is MNHEY and CDR2 SMNVEV (reference sequence). This CDR3 is built from 14 residues. CDR3 region: CASTPTGDPDTQYF. The CDR3 coding sequence is TGTGCCAGCACCCCGACAGGGGATCCAGATACGCAGTATTTT.

In its sample, this clone was seen a few times. The V call is TRBV9, the J call TRBJ1-2, with 7 bases identical to TRBD1. The V segment lost 0 bases and the J segment 8 bases; nucleotides outside the gene matches: 7. The CDR3 contains 14 residues. Germline V gene sequence: CDR1 SGDLS, CDR2 YYNGEE. CDR3 protein: CASSVDRGAGGYTF. CDR3 nucleotides: TGTGCCAGCAGCGTAGACAGGGGCGCGGGGGGCTACACCTTC.

This clone has only one observation. The gene calls are TRBV5-1 and TRBJ1-2; D uncertain. Germline CDR1 is SGHRS and CDR2 is YFSETQ. V lost 1 base and J lost 0, with 10 bases in between. The CDR3 length is 15 residues. DNA for the CDR3: TGCGCCAGCAGCTTGCATTGGGAGGCTAACTATGGCTACACCTTC. Residues: CASSLHWEANYGYTF.

V gene TRBV7-3 combines with J gene TRBJ2-7, with D possibly being TRBD1 (6 bases). The V and J ends lost 4 bases and 3 bases respectively, with 10 bases between them. Germline values: CDR1 SGHTA, CDR2 FQGTGA. The CDR3 loop spans 13 amino acids. The CDR3 nucleotides read TGTGCCAGCAGCTCCGGACAGTACTACGAGCAGTACTTC. Amino acid sequence: CASSSGQYYEQYF.

V usage is TRBV30 and J usage is TRBJ2-5, with 14 bases fitting TRBD2. Unmatched junction bases numbered 8, after V lost 0 bases and J lost 5 bases. The CDR3 has 17 residues. Per germline, CDR1 GTSNPN and CDR2 SVGIG (reference sequence). The CDR3 loop is CAWSVLGLAGARETQYF. CDR3 DNA sequence: TGTGCCTGGAGTGTACTGGGACTAGCGGGGGCTAGGGAGACCCAGTACTTC.

The chain joins TRBV5-1 to TRBJ2-5; D remains ambiguous. The germline V gene encodes CDR1 SGHRS and CDR2 YFSETQ. V lost 2 bases to trimming and J lost 5 bases, with 13 bases between them. The CDR3 is made up of 14 amino acids. The CDR3 sequence is CASSFSIVSETQYF. The CDR3 nucleotides are TGCGCCAGCAGCTTTAGCATCGTCTCGGAGACCCAGTACTTC.

The chain joins TRBV28 to TRBJ1-3, with D perhaps TRBD1 (5 bases). This CDR3 comprises 16 residues. Trimming removed 8 bases from V and 0 bases from J, with 17 bases in between. Per the germline V gene, CDR1 is MDHEN and CDR2 is SYDVKM. In DNA form, the CDR3 reads TGTGCCAGCGGGGCCCCGACCGGAACCTCTGGAAACACCATATATTTT. This gives the protein CASGAPTGTSGNTIYF. The variable domain in full, with the rest retrieved from reference TRBV28 and TRBJ1-3, is DVKVTQSSRYLVKRTGEKVFLECVQDMDHENMFWYRQDPGLGLRLIYFSYDVKMKEKGDIPEGYSVSREKKERFSLILESASTNQTSMYLCASGAPTGTSGNTIYFGEGSWLTVV.

Points on this clone: The junction departs from germline at one end; a sequencing error may be responsible. This sample includes further DNA sequences coding for the same CDR3. The genes are TRBV19 and TRBJ2-4; a weak D match, TRBD1 (6 bases). Looked up from germline, CDR1 is LNHDA and CDR2 is SQIVND (reference sequence). The CDR3 consists of 13 residues. CDR3 DNA sequence: TGCGCCAGTAGTCCACAGGGTTGGAACATTCAGTACTTC. It encodes CASSPQGWNIQYF.

V and J are TRBV10-1 and TRBJ2-1; 12 positions match TRBD2. Germline trimming cut 6 bases from V and 4 bases from J; bases unmatched to any gene: 4. In germline, CDR1 is WNHNN, CDR2 SYGVQD (reference sequence). The CDR3 is 15 residues long. This chain's CDR3 is CASRAGTSGYNEQFF. CDR3 bases: TGCGCCAGCAGAGCCGGGACTAGCGGGTACAATGAGCAGTTCTTC.

V is TRBV2 and J is TRBJ1-5; 7 bases line up with TRBD1. J gave up 1 base and V 10 bases, and 4 bases lay outside the gene matches. The germline V gene has CDR1 SNHLY and CDR2 FYNNEI. The CDR3 has 13 amino acids. CDR3 nucleotide sequence: TGTGCCAACCGGACAGGAAGCAATCAGCCCCAGCATTTT. It yields the protein CANRTGSNQPQHF.

The genes are TRBV6-5 and TRBJ1-2, with D uncertain. Germline lookup yields CDR1 MNHEY and CDR2 SVGAGI. V was pared by 6 bases and J by 4 bases, with 18 bases between. This CDR3 has 15 amino acids. CDR3 protein: CASSLSRRHSYGYTF. The CDR3 DNA reads TGTGCCAGCAGCTTATCTCGGCGACACAGCTATGGCTACACCTTC.

The genes are TRBV4-2 and TRBJ1-4; D is possibly TRBD1 (6 bases). Germline V gives CDR1 LGHNA, CDR2 YNFKEQ. Trimming took off 6 bases at V and 5 bases at J, with 22 bases between the two ends. The CDR3 covers 17 residues. The DNA for the CDR3 is TGTGCCAGCAGTTTATCACACAAGGGGGACGGGAATGAAAAACTGTTTTTT. Protein: CASSLSHKGDGNEKLFF.

The chain uses TRBV5-1 and TRBJ2-3; TRBD2 matches at 10 bases. The germline CDR1 and CDR2 sequences are SGHRS and YFSETQ. Trimming took 0 bases from V and 6 from J; bases not matched to a gene: 10. The CDR3 totals 17 residues. DNA of the CDR3: TGCGCCAGCAGCTTGGGGCTAGCGGGAGTGGCGAGGGATACGCAGTATTTT. Its protein is CASSLGLAGVARDTQYF.

V usage is TRBV18 and J usage is TRBJ2-2; no firm D call. This CDR3 has 14 amino acids. V lost 3 bases and J lost 3, with 8 bases in between. Germline V CDR1 and CDR2: KGHSH, LQKENI. The CDR3 reads CASSPHRDTGELFF. The DNA for the CDR3 is TGTGCCAGCTCACCCCACCGGGACACCGGGGAGCTGTTTTTT.

In its sample, this clone is medium-sized. The chain recombines TRBV19 with TRBJ1-1, with 7 bases fitting TRBD1. The CDR3 loop spans 16 amino acids. V lost 6 bases to trimming and J lost 1 base; unmatched junction nucleotides: 11. The V gene's germline CDR1 is LNHDA and CDR2 SQIVND (reference sequence). CDR3 in amino acids: CASSRTGTAPNTEAFF. The CDR3 bases are TGTGCCAGTAGCCGGACCGGGACAGCACCGAACACTGAAGCTTTCTTT.

The rearrangement joins TRBV15 to TRBJ2-7; D may be TRBD1 (5 bases). The CDR3 runs to 14 residues. Germline CDR1 and CDR2: LNHNV and YYDKDF (reference sequence). Trimming took 5 bases from V and 2 from J, leaving 13 bases between them. CDR3 amino acids: CATSPRKGTYEQYF. CDR3 bases: TGTGCCACCAGCCCAAGGAAGGGGACCTACGAGCAGTACTTC.

In this sample, this clone turned up once. The chain carries TRBV6-1 and TRBJ2-1, with 10 bases lining up with TRBD2. Germline CDR1 reads MNHNS; CDR2 reads SASEGT. This CDR3 has 15 amino acids. The V segment lost 6 bases and the J segment 3 bases; nucleotides outside the gene matches: 5. The CDR3 nucleotides are TGTGCCAGCAGACCTAGCGGGAGCGGCTACAATGAGCAGTTCTTC. As protein: CASRPSGSGYNEQFF.